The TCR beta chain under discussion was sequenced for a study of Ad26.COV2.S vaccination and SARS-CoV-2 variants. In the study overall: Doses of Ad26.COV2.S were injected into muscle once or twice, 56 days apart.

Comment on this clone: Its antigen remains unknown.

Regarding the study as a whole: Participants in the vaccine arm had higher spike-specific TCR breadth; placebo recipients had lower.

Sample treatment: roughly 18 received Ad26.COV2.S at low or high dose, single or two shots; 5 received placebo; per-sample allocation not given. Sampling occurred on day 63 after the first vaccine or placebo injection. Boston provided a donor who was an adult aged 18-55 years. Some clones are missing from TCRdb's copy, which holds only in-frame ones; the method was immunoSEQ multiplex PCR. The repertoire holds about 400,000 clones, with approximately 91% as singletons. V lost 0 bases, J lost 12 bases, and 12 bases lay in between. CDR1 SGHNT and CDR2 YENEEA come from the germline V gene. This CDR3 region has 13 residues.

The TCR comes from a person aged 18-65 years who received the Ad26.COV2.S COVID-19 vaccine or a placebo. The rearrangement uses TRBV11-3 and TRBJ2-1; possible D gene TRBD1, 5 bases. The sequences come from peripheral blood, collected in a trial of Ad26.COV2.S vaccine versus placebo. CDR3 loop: CASSLDPLGVQFF. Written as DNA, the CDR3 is TGTGCCAGCAGCTTAGATCCCTTAGGGGTGCAGTTCTTC.